One sample yielded the 30 T cell receptor beta chains listed below, sequenced in a study of cytomegalovirus exposure and HLA in healthy donors. Primers for the PCR totalled 60 Vbeta and 13 Jbeta. Clones were read by immunoSEQ multiplex PCR, and TCRdb kept only the in-frame ones, dropping some. Of approximately 150,000 clones in the sample, just under 70% are singletons; the top ten hold roughly 4%. The sample comprised PBMCs. Receptors originate from a man aged 55 to 70 in good health and CMV-seronegative.

V usage is TRBV6-1 and J usage is TRBJ1-5; unclear D gene. The CDR3 spans 16 residues. V lost 1 base and J lost 0, with 10 bases in between. Per germline, CDR1 MNHNS and CDR2 SASEGT. DNA for the CDR3: TGTGCCAGCAGTGAAGGACTAAATCATAGCAATCAGCCCCAGCATTTT. Protein sequence: CASSEGLNHSNQPQHF.

This clone occurred a few times. The chain has TRBV7-9 and TRBJ1-1; D remains unclear. In germline, CDR1 is SEHNR, CDR2 FQNEAQ (reference sequence). V lost 3 bases to trimming and J lost 1 base, with 3 bases between them. This CDR3 is 12 amino acids long. For the CDR3, the DNA is TGTGCCAGCAGCTTCCAGAACACTGAAGCTTTCTTT. It specifies CASSFQNTEAFF.

The V and J genes are TRBV19 and TRBJ2-1; 8 bases are shared with TRBD2. Per germline, CDR1 LNHDA and CDR2 SQIVND (reference sequence). The CDR3 contains 15 residues. With V trimmed by 4 bases and J by 2 bases, 4 bases remained unmatched. CDR3 region: CASSRLAQPYNEQFF. The CDR3 bases are TGTGCCAGTAGTAGACTAGCGCAACCCTACAATGAGCAGTTCTTC.

The chain uses TRBV9 and TRBJ2-3; 9 nucleotides agree with TRBD2. CDR1 SGDLS and CDR2 YYNGEE come from the germline V gene. The CDR3 runs to 16 residues. V lost 2 bases to trimming and J lost 2 bases; unmatched junction nucleotides: 6. CDR3 bases: TGTGCCAGCAGCGTTCTGACTAGCGGCTCCACAGATACGCAGTATTTT. Translated: CASSVLTSGSTDTQYF.

V usage is TRBV29-1 and J usage is TRBJ2-1; 8 nucleotides agree with TRBD2. Trimming removed 7 bases from V and 9 bases from J; junction bases left unmatched: 11. The germline V gene encodes CDR1 SQVTM and CDR2 ANQGSEA. This CDR3 contains 13 residues. Here the CDR3 reads CSAIGGSGIEQFF. In DNA form, the CDR3 reads TGCAGCGCCATCGGGGGTAGCGGGATTGAGCAGTTCTTC.

The chain carries TRBV6-5 and TRBJ1-4; D call uncertain. This CDR3 is built from 14 residues. V was cut by 2 bases and J by 3 bases, with 7 bases left in between. The V gene's germline CDR1 is MNHEY and CDR2 SVGAGI. In nucleotides, the CDR3 is TGTGCCAGCAGTTACGTACAGTCTAATGAAAAACTGTTTTTT. This gives the protein CASSYVQSNEKLFF.

The chain combines TRBV5-1 with TRBJ1-1; TRBD1 might be the D (6 bases). The CDR3 has 13 amino acids. From germline, CDR1 is SGHRS and CDR2 YFSETQ. With 4 bases removed from V and 11 bases from J, the gap between germline ends came to 18 bases. CDR3 coding DNA: TGCGCCAGCAGCCCACTGACAGGTTGGGCGGCTTTCTTT. As protein: CASSPLTGWAAFF.

The table lists this clone with a count of one. The V call is TRBV5-1, the J call TRBJ2-7; TRBD1 agrees at 9 bases. Germline V gives CDR1 SGHRS, CDR2 YFSETQ. The CDR3 is 14 amino acids. Trimming removed 4 bases from V and 5 bases from J; junction bases left unmatched: 7. The CDR3 loop reads CASSLGTGRNEQYF. In nucleotides, the CDR3 is TGCGCCAGCAGCCTTGGGACAGGGCGGAACGAGCAGTACTTC.

The chain uses TRBV29-1 and TRBJ1-5; 10 nucleotides match TRBD1. CDR1 and CDR2 from the germline V gene are SQVTM and ANQGSEA. CDR3 size: 18 residues. With V trimmed by 6 bases and J by 1 base, 15 bases remained unmatched. The CDR3 reads CSVDPGTGARVSNQPQHF. The CDR3 region has the DNA TGCAGCGTCGACCCCGGGACAGGGGCTCGGGTAAGCAATCAGCCCCAGCATTTT.

Notes on this clone: This CDR3 is also generated by other DNA sequences in the sample. The gene calls are TRBV28 and TRBJ2-3; 8 bases agree with TRBD1. This CDR3 is 17 amino acids long. J gave up 2 bases and V 5 bases, and 12 bases lay outside the gene matches. Germline V gene lookup returns CDR1 MDHEN and CDR2 SYDVKM. The CDR3 protein is CASSAPDRATDTDTQYF. The DNA of the CDR3 is TGTGCCAGCAGTGCACCGGACAGGGCGACGGACACAGATACGCAGTATTTT.

The CDR3 DNA is TGTGCCAGCAGCCCCCGGGACAGGGGTTCTGAGTTCTTC. It encodes CASSPRDRGSEFF. The V and J genes are TRBV14 and TRBJ2-1; TRBD1 aligns across 10 bases. The CDR3 extends over 13 amino acids. Trimming took 4 bases from V and 14 from J; bases not matched to a gene: 8. CDR1 and CDR2 (germline): SGHDN, FVKESK.

This clone was seen only a few times. The chain carries TRBV29-1 and TRBJ1-3; weak D call: TRBD1 (5 bases). Germline CDR1 is SQVTM and CDR2 is ANQGSEA. The CDR3 loop spans 13 amino acids. The V end was cut by 7 bases, the J end by 4 bases, with 14 bases between. CDR3 sequence: CSALRGIGNTIYF. Written as DNA, the CDR3 is TGCAGCGCCCTCCGGGGGATAGGAAACACCATATATTTT.

This clone has only a few counts. The chain couples TRBV5-4 to TRBJ2-2, with 8 bases lining up with TRBD1. The CDR3 length is 16 residues. The ends lost 0 bases at V and 4 bases at J; junction bases unmatched: 5. The germline V gene encodes CDR1 SGHNT and CDR2 YYREEE (reference sequence). Here the CDR3 DNA reads TGTGCCAGCAGCTTGGCCGGGGGACAGGCCACCGGGGAGCTGTTTTTT. Protein: CASSLAGGQATGELFF.

The V gene is TRBV19, the J gene TRBJ1-4, with 7 bases fitting TRBD1. There are 15 residues in the CDR3. Losses at the gene ends were 4 bases for V and 0 bases for J; bases not matched to a gene: 2. Germline CDR1 reads LNHDA; CDR2 reads SQIVND (reference sequence). Here the CDR3 DNA reads TGTGCCAGTAGTACCGGGACAGCAACTAATGAAAAACTGTTTTTT. It codes for CASSTGTATNEKLFF.

The genes are TRBV30 and TRBJ2-7; D is perhaps TRBD1 (5 bases). Germline lookup yields CDR1 GTSNPN and CDR2 SVGIG (reference sequence). Trimming removed 2 bases at V and 3 bases at J, with 17 bases between. This CDR3 has 15 residues. The CDR3 DNA reads as TGTGCCTGGAGTATTAAAACGACAGCGAACTACGAGCAGTACTTC. Translation gives CAWSIKTTANYEQYF.

The V gene is TRBV6-5, the J gene TRBJ2-1; the match to TRBD2 covers 11 bases. There are 15 residues in the CDR3. Germline V gives CDR1 MNHEY, CDR2 SVGAGI. V trimming: 7 bases; J trimming: 4 bases; junction bases outside the gene matches: 6. CDR3 nucleotides: TGTGCCAGCAACCATTTAGCGGGAGGGTACAATGAGCAGTTCTTC. Protein product: CASNHLAGGYNEQFF.

The chain links TRBV5-1 to TRBJ1-1; D is possibly TRBD1 (6 bases). The V gene lost 4 bases and the J gene lost 1 base, with 11 bases spanning the gap. This CDR3 region has 14 residues. Germline V CDR1 and CDR2: SGHRS, YFSETQ. The CDR3 DNA reads TGCGCCAGCAGCGGTATGGACAGGAACACTGAAGCTTTCTTT. Protein product: CASSGMDRNTEAFF.

The chain has TRBV10-2 and TRBJ2-1; unclear D gene. Germline V gene data show CDR1 as WSHSY and CDR2 as SAAADI. This CDR3 has 15 residues. V dropped 5 bases and J dropped 0 bases, with 11 bases sitting between them. The CDR3 sequence: CASSRQSTSYNEQFF. The CDR3 nucleotides are TGCGCCAGCAGTAGACAATCCACCTCCTACAATGAGCAGTTCTTC.

The chain uses TRBV6-5 and TRBJ1-1; D is possibly TRBD1 (6 bases). The germline V and J ends were trimmed by 2 bases and 1 base, with 14 bases remaining between them. The CDR3 runs to 16 residues. CDR1 and CDR2 (germline): MNHEY, SVGAGI. The chain's CDR3 is CASSYGTGQSNTEAFF. CDR3 coding DNA: TGTGCCAGCAGTTACGGAACAGGGCAATCGAACACTGAAGCTTTCTTT.

This clone was observed a few times. The genes are TRBV4-3 and TRBJ2-7; 7 bases match TRBD1. V trimming: 5 bases; J trimming: 0 bases; junction bases outside the gene matches: 7. CDR3 size: 15 residues. In germline, CDR1 is LGHNA, CDR2 YSLEER. For the CDR3, the DNA is TGCGCCAGCAGCTCCTCGACAGGGATCTCCTACGAGCAGTACTTC. This gives the protein CASSSSTGISYEQYF.

The CDR3 DNA is TGTGCCAGCAGTTCTTTACAGGGAAGGAATGGTGAAAAACTGTTTTTT. Protein product: CASSSLQGRNGEKLFF. The V and J genes are TRBV6-6 and TRBJ1-4; D is perhaps TRBD1 (6 bases). The ends were cut back, 4 bases at V and 7 bases at J, with 19 bases in the middle. Looked up from germline, CDR1 is MNHNY and CDR2 is SVGAGI (reference sequence). The CDR3 has 16 residues.

The V gene is TRBV5-1, the J gene TRBJ2-1; 10 bases line up with TRBD2. The CDR3 loop spans 16 amino acids. Per the germline V gene, CDR1 is SGHRS and CDR2 is YFSETQ. Unmatched junction bases numbered 13, after V lost 5 bases and J lost 8 bases. CDR3 amino acids: CASSYGLAASADEQFF. The CDR3 DNA reads TGCGCCAGCAGTTACGGACTAGCGGCGAGCGCCGATGAGCAGTTCTTC. The entire variable domain, with the rest obtained from reference TRBV5-1 and TRBJ2-1, is as follows: KAGVTQTPRYLIKTRGQQVTLSCSPISGHRSVSWYQQTPGQGLQFLFEYFSETQRNKGNFPGRFSGRQFSNSRSEMNVSTLELGDSALYLCASSYGLAASADEQFFGPGTRLTVL.

This clone has a single count. This chain connects TRBV5-4 to TRBJ2-1; 7 bases map to TRBD2. The CDR3 contains 16 residues. Unmatched junction bases numbered 6, after V lost 0 bases and J lost 3 bases. Germline V gene data show CDR1 as SGHNT and CDR2 as YYREEE (reference sequence). The CDR3 sequence: CASSLEVPSGYNEQFF. As DNA, the CDR3 is TGTGCCAGCAGCTTGGAGGTTCCTAGCGGCTACAATGAGCAGTTCTTC.

The genes are TRBV7-8 and TRBJ1-1; D ambiguous. The CDR3 contains 13 residues. The V end lost 0 bases, the J end lost 9 bases, and 11 bases lay between the germline ends. Germline V gene sequence: CDR1 SGHVS, CDR2 FQNEAQ. The CDR3 DNA follows: TGTGCCAGCAGCTTAGCGGTTTACTCCAAAGCTTTCTTT. Its translation: CASSLAVYSKAFF.

The rearrangement joins TRBV28 to TRBJ2-7, with TRBD2 matching over 9 bases. V gave up 2 bases and J gave up 6 bases; unmatched junction bases: 8. Germline assignment: CDR1 MDHEN and CDR2 SYDVKM. The CDR3 contains 15 residues. This CDR3 is CASSLTGTSFSEQYF. In nucleotides, the CDR3 is TGTGCCAGCAGTTTAACCGGGACTAGCTTTAGCGAGCAGTACTTC.

The CDR3 loop is CASSSTIPQGANTEAFF. The CDR3 DNA sequence: TGTGCCAGCAGCTCCACGATTCCTCAGGGGGCGAACACTGAAGCTTTCTTT. The chain is built from TRBV13 and TRBJ1-1; TRBD1 matches at 8 bases. The CDR3 runs to 17 residues. CDR1 and CDR2 (germline): PRHDT, FYEKMQ (reference sequence). V was clipped by 4 bases and J by 1 base; unmatched bases: 11.

This clone has a single count. V and J are TRBV25-1 and TRBJ2-3, with 10 positions matching TRBD2. V shed 3 bases, J shed 0 bases, and the junction held 9 bases outside the gene matches. The CDR3 is 18 amino acids. Germline V CDR1 and CDR2: MGHDK, SYGVNS. CDR3 bases: TGTGCCAGCAGTGACATGAGCGGGAGGGCCGGGAGCACAGATACGCAGTATTTT. This translates into CASSDMSGRAGSTDTQYF. The full variable domain, with the rest looked up from reference TRBV25-1 and TRBJ2-3, is EADIYQTPRYLVIGTGKKITLECSQTMGHDKMYWYQQDPGMELHLIHYSYGVNSTEKGDLSSESTVSRIRTEHFPLTLESARPSHTSQYLCASSDMSGRAGSTDTQYFGPGTRLTVL.

The gene calls are TRBV6-6 and TRBJ1-2, with 9 bases that match TRBD1. This CDR3 contains 16 residues. Trimming cost V 5 bases and J 4 bases; bases outside gene matches: 11. CDR1 MNHNY and CDR2 SVGAGI come from the germline V gene (reference sequence). CDR3 residues: CASSPELQGATYGYTF. The CDR3, as DNA: TGTGCCAGCAGTCCGGAATTACAGGGGGCGACCTATGGCTACACCTTC.

V usage is TRBV7-2 and J usage is TRBJ2-7; 8 bases fit TRBD2. CDR3 length: 18 amino acids. Trimming cost V 2 bases and J 3 bases; bases outside gene matches: 15. Germline-derived CDR1 and CDR2 are SGHTA and FQGNSA. Written as DNA, the CDR3 is TGTGCCAGCAGCTTAAGACCCGGGGGGGCGGAGGCCTTCTACGAGCAGTACTTC. As protein: CASSLRPGGAEAFYEQYF.

The chain links TRBV5-1 to TRBJ1-1; D remains ambiguous. The CDR3 runs to 15 residues. CDR1 is SGHRS and CDR2 is YFSETQ in the germline V gene. V was shortened by 0 bases and J by 1 base, with 10 bases between the two germline ends. The DNA of the CDR3 is TGCGCCAGCAGCTTGGTGGGAGGCCCGAACACTGAAGCTTTCTTT. Its protein product is CASSLVGGPNTEAFF.